This T cell receptor (beta chain) was sequenced during a study of blood T cell repertoires in COVID-19. Study summary: Samples taken during acute and convalescent COVID-19 were collected in the United States, Italy and Spain. The cDNA or gDNA used as material had been derived from T cells, B-cell-depleted T cells, or PBMCs.

Per the original data handling: Reference gene primers were amplified, and this amplification served to estimate nucleated cell counts. Method: immunoSEQ multiplex PCR; TCRdb's copy keeps in-frame clones and lacks some. From that table come the V and J calls and clone size; the DNA was used to work out D and trimming. The data contain 40,000 or so clones, just over 85% of them seen just once; the ten biggest clones take up about 4.9%. This CDR3 comprises 16 residues. V lost 1 base and J lost 9, with 19 bases in between. Per the germline V gene, CDR1 is MDHEN and CDR2 is SYDVKM. Sample: peripheral blood. The receptor was derived from a man between 35 and 55 years old with active COVID-19. The chain has TRBV28 and TRBJ2-1; the D is unclear. The CDR3 sequence: CASSLLVSWQVPEQFF. The DNA of the CDR3 is TGTGCCAGCAGTTTATTAGTGTCCTGGCAGGTTCCTGAGCAGTTCTTC.